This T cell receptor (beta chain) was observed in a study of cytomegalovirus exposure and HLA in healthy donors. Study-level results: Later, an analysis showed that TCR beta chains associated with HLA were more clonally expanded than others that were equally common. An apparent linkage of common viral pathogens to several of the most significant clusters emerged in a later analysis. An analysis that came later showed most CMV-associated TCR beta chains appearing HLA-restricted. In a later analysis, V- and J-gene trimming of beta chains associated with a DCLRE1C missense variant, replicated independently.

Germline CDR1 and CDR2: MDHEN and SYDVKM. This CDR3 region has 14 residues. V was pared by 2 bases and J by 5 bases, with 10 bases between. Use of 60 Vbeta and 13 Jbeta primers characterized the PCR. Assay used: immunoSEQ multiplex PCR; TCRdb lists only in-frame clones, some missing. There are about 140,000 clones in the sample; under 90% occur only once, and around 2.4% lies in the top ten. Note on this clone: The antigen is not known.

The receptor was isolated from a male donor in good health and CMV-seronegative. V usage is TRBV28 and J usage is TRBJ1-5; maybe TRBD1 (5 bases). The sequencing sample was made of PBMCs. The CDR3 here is CASSLTRDYQPQHF. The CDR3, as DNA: TGTGCCAGCAGTTTAACCAGGGACTATCAGCCCCAGCATTTT.